Below are 31 T cell receptor beta chains sequenced from a single sample in a study of regulatory T cells in long-lasting Graves disease. Sequencing libraries for TCR beta were prepared with iRepertoire HTBI primers and Arm-PCR of CDR3 regions. TCRdb fed the multiplex PCR reads into MiXCR, producing one record per CDR3 protein. The table shows about 540,000 distinct CDR3 sequences, with roughly 12% occurring only once. The time point denotes: newly diagnosed GD, antithyroid drugs for less than 3 months. RNA from PBMCs was the source of the TCR library. Another study also made use of these data, one on T cells in Graves' hyperthyroidism and ophthalmopathy.

The sample was peripheral blood mononuclear cells (PBMCs), taken at new diagnosis, from a patient treated with antithyroid drugs. The source is a man aged 30 to 39 with Graves disease.

This clonotype came up many times. The V gene is TRBV20-1, the J gene TRBJ2-5; D unclear. The CDR3 length is 13 residues. Germline V gene lookup returns CDR1 DFQATT and CDR2 SNEGSKA (reference sequence). Deletions cut 2 bases from V and 4 bases from J, with 11 bases between. The CDR3 DNA follows: TGCAGTGCTAGACCAGGTCCTGGAGAGACCCAGTACTTC. This codes for CSARPGPGETQYF.

This clonotype was counted at least ten times. V gene TRBV6-1 combines with J gene TRBJ1-1; 12 bases line up with TRBD1. The V gene end was trimmed by 5 bases and the J gene end by 7 bases; junction bases not matched to a gene: 14. Germline CDR1 is MNHNS and CDR2 is SASEGT. This CDR3 has 17 residues. The CDR3 here is CASSPAFGTGGRGEAFF. CDR3 bases: TGTGCCAGCAGTCCCGCCTTTGGGACAGGGGGCCGTGGTGAAGCTTTCTTT.

The sample holds many counts of this clonotype. The chain carries TRBV2 and TRBJ2-7; D possibly uses TRBD1 or TRBD2 (5 bases each). In germline, CDR1 is SNHLY, CDR2 FYNNEI. CDR3 length: 13 residues. With 7 bases removed from V and 3 bases from J, the gap between germline ends came to 13 bases. CDR3 protein: CASIQGAYYEQYF. In DNA form, the CDR3 reads TGTGCCAGCATCCAGGGAGCGTACTACGAGCAGTACTTC.

This clonotype was seen ten or more times. This chain joins TRBV12-5 and TRBJ1-5, with D unclear. The CDR3 length is 19 residues. Germline V gene data show CDR1 as LGHNT and CDR2 as FRNRAP. Deletions cut 0 bases from V and 1 base from J, with 19 bases between. In DNA, the CDR3 is TGTGCTAGTGGTTTGGTAATCTGGCGCGAGGGAGGGAGCAATCAGCCCCAGCATTTT. Protein sequence: CASGLVIWREGGSNQPQHF. Full variable domain (rest looked up from reference TRBV12-5 and TRBJ1-5): DARVTQTPRHKVTEMGQEVTMRCQPILGHNTVFWYRQTMMQGLELLAYFRNRAPLDDSGMPKDRFSAEMPDATLATLKIQPSEPRDSAVYFCASGLVIWREGGSNQPQHFGDGTRLSIL.

Regarding this clonotype: A read error is possible here, since a much larger clone lies one base away. The chain is built from TRBV6-1 and TRBJ2-7, with D maybe TRBD2 (6 bases). Germline V lookup: CDR1 MNHNS, CDR2 SASEGT. The length of the CDR3 is 13 residues. V lost 8 bases, J lost 4 bases, and 15 bases lay in between. The CDR3 nucleotides are TGTGCCAGCTCGTCATCGGGGGATTACGAGCAGTACTTC. Encoded protein: CASSSSGDYEQYF.

This clonotype was seen many times. V and J are TRBV12-3 or TRBV12-4 and TRBJ2-7; possible D gene TRBD2, 5 bases. The CDR3 has 15 residues. The ends were cut back, 2 bases at V and 3 bases at J, with 14 bases in the middle. The CDR3: CASSLLGERLYEQYF. The CDR3 coding sequence is TGTGCCAGCAGTTTACTCGGGGAGAGACTCTACGAGCAGTACTTC.

This clonotype was counted a few times. The chain is built from TRBV5-1 and TRBJ1-2; D is ambiguous. The V gene lost 2 bases and the J gene lost 8 bases, with 7 bases spanning the gap. CDR1 SGHRS and CDR2 YFSETQ come from the germline V gene. The CDR3 runs to 11 residues. The CDR3 region has the DNA TGCGCCAGCAGCTTAGATTTCGGCTACACCTTC. It yields the protein CASSLDFGYTF.

The V and J genes are TRBV4-1 and TRBJ2-3; D might be TRBD2 (6 bases). The CDR3 is 16 residues long. The germline CDR1 and CDR2 sequences are MGHRA and YSYEKL. V dropped 1 base and J dropped 5 bases, with 16 bases sitting between them. As DNA, the CDR3 is TGCGCCAGCAGCCAAGTTTTGCGGGGAAGTAGAGATACGCAGTATTTT. Protein: CASSQVLRGSRDTQYF.

CDR3 bases: TGTGCCAGCAGCCTAACGCACTCGAGCTCCTACAATGAGCAGTTCTTC. This translates into CASSLTHSSSYNEQFF. The chain links TRBV4-2 to TRBJ2-1; D remains ambiguous. The CDR3 is 16 residues long. The germline V gene encodes CDR1 LGHNA and CDR2 YNFKEQ. The V end lost 4 bases, the J end lost 0 bases, and 13 bases lay between the germline ends.

This clonotype appeared many times. The rearrangement uses TRBV20-1 and TRBJ2-2; D is perhaps TRBD2 (5 bases). The germline V gene has CDR1 DFQATT and CDR2 SNEGSKA (reference sequence). The V gene lost 2 bases and the J gene lost 0 bases, with 10 bases spanning the gap. This CDR3 has 15 amino acids. CDR3 sequence (DNA): TGCAGTGCTAGACGGGCGGGCACGAACACCGGGGAGCTGTTTTTT. It specifies CSARRAGTNTGELFF.

The rearrangement links TRBV27 to TRBJ2-1; D might be TRBD2 (5 bases). The CDR3 is made up of 14 amino acids. Trimming took 2 bases from V and 8 from J, leaving 13 bases between them. Germline V lookup: CDR1 MNHEY, CDR2 SMNVEV (reference sequence). The CDR3 sequence: CASSLSIAWDEQFF. CDR3 in DNA: TGTGCCAGCAGTTTAAGCATAGCGTGGGATGAGCAGTTCTTC.

There are many counts of this clonotype. The chain uses TRBV12-3 or TRBV12-4 and TRBJ2-7; D is perhaps TRBD1 (5 bases). Trimming removed 3 bases at V and 0 bases at J, with 12 bases between. This CDR3 is 15 amino acids long. The CDR3 spells CASSLVLDTSYEQYF. The CDR3 coding sequence is TGTGCCAGCAGTTTGGTATTGGACACCTCCTACGAGCAGTACTTC.

This clonotype has a handful of counts. V gene TRBV9 combines with J gene TRBJ2-7; D unresolved. V was cut by 0 bases and J by 0 bases, with 7 bases left in between. Germline V gene sequence: CDR1 SGDLS, CDR2 YYNGEE. There are 14 residues in the CDR3. The CDR3 sequence: CASSVDAFSYEQYF. The DNA of the CDR3 is TGTGCCAGCAGCGTAGACGCGTTCTCCTACGAGCAGTACTTC.

This clonotype was observed many times. V usage is TRBV20-1 and J usage is TRBJ2-7, with a possible D match to TRBD2 (5 bases). The CDR3 spans 11 residues. V lost 6 bases to trimming and J lost 2 bases, with 8 bases between them. Germline V gene data show CDR1 as DFQATT and CDR2 as SNEGSKA (reference sequence). The DNA for the CDR3 is TGCAGTGCGGACTTAACCTACGAGCAGTACTTC. Translation: CSADLTYEQYF.

The chain is built from TRBV9 and TRBJ2-1; TRBD2 agrees at 7 bases. V lost 0 bases to trimming and J lost 4 bases; unmatched junction nucleotides: 4. Germline CDR1 reads SGDLS; CDR2 reads YYNGEE. This CDR3 spans 15 amino acids. The CDR3 DNA is TGTGCCAGCAGCGTAGCCGGGAGGCTGTACAATGAGCAGTTCTTC. Its protein is CASSVAGRLYNEQFF.

This clonotype was counted many times. V usage is TRBV3-1 and J usage is TRBJ2-1; D remains ambiguous. Germline values: CDR1 LGHDT, CDR2 YNNKEL (reference sequence). Trimming pared 0 bases from V and 10 bases from J, leaving 7 bases between. This CDR3 spans 12 amino acids. The CDR3 spells CASSQDQREQFF. CDR3 in DNA: TGTGCCAGCAGCCAAGATCAACGGGAGCAGTTCTTC.

This clonotype was seen a few times. V and J are TRBV6-1 and TRBJ2-7; the D gene is possibly TRBD2 (7 bases). Trimming took off 10 bases at V and 4 bases at J, with 26 bases between the two ends. Germline CDR1 MNHNS, CDR2 SASEGT. The CDR3 has 16 residues. In nucleotides, the CDR3 is TGTGCCACATCTCGGGGGGCAGGTCTAGCAGTTTACGAGCAGTACTTC. It encodes CATSRGAGLAVYEQYF.

In this sample, this clonotype turned up a few times. The rearrangement uses TRBV19 and TRBJ1-1; D perhaps matches TRBD1 (6 bases). Germline values: CDR1 LNHDA, CDR2 SQIVND (reference sequence). The CDR3 extends over 13 amino acids. Trimming pared 5 bases from V and 4 bases from J, leaving 11 bases between. This CDR3 is CASSSDSVTEAFF. The CDR3 nucleotides read TGTGCCAGTAGTTCGGACAGCGTCACTGAAGCTTTCTTT.

This clonotype was counted many times. This sequence joins TRBV11-2 and TRBJ2-6; no reliable D call. The germline V gene has CDR1 SGHAT and CDR2 FQNNGV. There are 15 residues in the CDR3. V lost 5 bases and J 4 bases, leaving 12 bases between the germline ends. The CDR3 is CASSPLGSGANVLTF. CDR3 sequence (DNA): TGTGCCAGCAGCCCCTTGGGTTCCGGGGCCAACGTCCTGACTTTC.

This clonotype was recorded only once. A much larger clone lies a single base off, so this may be a read error. This sequence joins TRBV3-1 and TRBJ1-1; 7 nucleotides match TRBD1. Germline V lookup: CDR1 LGHDT, CDR2 YNNKEL (reference sequence). CDR3 size: 17 residues. Here the CDR3 reads CANSQASGTATNTEAFF. In DNA, the CDR3 is TGTGCCAACAGCCAAGCATCCGGGACAGCAACAAACACTGAAGCTTTCTTT.

The rearrangement uses TRBV25-1 and TRBJ2-7; D is perhaps TRBD1 or TRBD2 (5 bases each). From germline, CDR1 is MGHDK and CDR2 SYGVNS. V lost 4 bases, J lost 5 bases, and 18 bases lay in between. The CDR3 contains 15 residues. CDR3 nucleotide sequence: TGTGCCAGCAGTGGCTGGGGACCTCTGTCCGACGAGCAGTACTTC. This gives the protein CASSGWGPLSDEQYF.

This clonotype was detected ten times or more. At one of its ends the junction is not consistent with the germline gene, which may arise from a read error. The chain carries TRBV28 and TRBJ1-2; D remains ambiguous. This CDR3 is 12 amino acids long. In germline, CDR1 is MDHEN, CDR2 SYDVKM. CDR3 nucleotide sequence: TGTGCCAGCAGCTTATCCCTAGGGGGCTACACCTTC. Its translation: CASSLSLGGYTF.

This clonotype has ten or more counts. The chain joins TRBV6-2 or TRBV6-3 to TRBJ2-2, with TRBD2 matching over 9 bases. Germline CDR1 MNHEY, CDR2 SVGEGT. V dropped 7 bases and J dropped 1; count of bases not matched to a gene: 7. The CDR3 sequence is 16 residues long. In DNA form, the CDR3 reads TGTGCCAGCACCCCCCTGACTAGCGGGAACACCGGGGAGCTGTTTTTT. It translates to CASTPLTSGNTGELFF.

The chain has TRBV6-4 and TRBJ1-1; D unresolved. V lost 8 bases, J lost 1 base, and 11 bases lay in between. This CDR3 is 13 amino acids long. Germline values: CDR1 MRHNA, CDR2 SNTAGT. CDR3 sequence (DNA): TGTGCCAGCGGGAAAGAGTGGAACACTGAAGCTTTCTTT. This encodes CASGKEWNTEAFF.

The chain links TRBV5-5 to TRBJ1-3; tentative D call: TRBD1 (5 bases). The CDR3 loop spans 14 amino acids. V was cut by 5 bases and J by 4 bases, with 13 bases left in between. Germline V gene sequence: CDR1 SGHKS, CDR2 YYEKEE (reference sequence). CDR3 sequence reads: CASSFLRGGNTIYF. The CDR3 coding sequence is TGTGCCAGCAGTTTCCTCCGGGGCGGAAACACCATATATTTT.

Ten or more counts support this clonotype. The gene calls are TRBV27 and TRBJ1-2, with 7 bases aligning to TRBD1. J lost 0 bases, V lost 5 bases, and 3 bases had no gene match. Germline loops: CDR1 MNHEY, CDR2 SMNVEV (reference sequence). This CDR3 spans 14 amino acids. The CDR3 nucleotides read TGTGCCAGCAGTGGGACAGCGACTAACTATGGCTACACCTTC. The encoded protein is CASSGTATNYGYTF.

This clonotype has at least ten counts. This rearrangement joins TRBV20-1 to TRBJ2-1; TRBD2 aligns across 13 bases. Unmatched junction bases numbered 8, after V lost 4 bases and J lost 2 bases. The CDR3 totals 17 residues. CDR1 DFQATT and CDR2 SNEGSKA come from the germline V gene (reference sequence). The CDR3 spells CSAIRTSGRFPYNEQFF. The CDR3 bases are TGCAGTGCTATCAGGACTAGCGGGAGATTCCCCTACAATGAGCAGTTCTTC.

In this sample, this clonotype turned up a few times. J is TRBJ2-1 and V is TRBV15; D remains ambiguous. With 4 bases removed from V and 0 bases from J, the gap between germline ends came to 10 bases. The CDR3 extends over 15 amino acids. CDR1 LNHNV and CDR2 YYDKDF come from the germline V gene (reference sequence). The CDR3 bases are TGTGCCACCAGCAACAGTAGGAGCTCCTACAATGAGCAGTTCTTC. Protein sequence: CATSNSRSSYNEQFF.

This clonotype was seen at least ten times. The V gene is TRBV24-1, the J gene TRBJ2-3; 9 nucleotides agree with TRBD1. This CDR3 contains 16 residues. J was trimmed by 1 base and V by 2 bases; bases with no gene match: 3. Germline V gene sequence: CDR1 KGHDR, CDR2 SFDVKD. CDR3 protein: CATSDYRDRGTDTQYF. The CDR3 DNA is TGTGCCACCAGTGATTACCGGGACAGGGGCACAGATACGCAGTATTTT.

A few counts support this clonotype. The chain joins TRBV29-1 to TRBJ2-7, with a possible D match to TRBD1 (6 bases). The V gene's germline CDR1 is SQVTM and CDR2 ANQGSEA. The CDR3 sequence is 15 residues long. The V and J ends lost 4 bases and 0 bases respectively, with 16 bases between them. The CDR3 nucleotides read TGCAGCGTTGCTCTTTTGACAGGCCCCTCCTACGAGCAGTACTTC. Encoded protein: CSVALLTGPSYEQYF.

This clonotype was seen only a few times. The chain joins TRBV6-1 to TRBJ1-1; 7 nucleotides line up with TRBD1. V shed 6 bases and J 11 bases; nucleotides not matched to a gene: 12. The CDR3 is 13 residues long. CDR1 MNHNS and CDR2 SASEGT come from the germline V gene. DNA for the CDR3: TGTGCCAGCAGAACGGACCTAGGGGGCGCTGCTTTCTTT. Amino acid sequence: CASRTDLGGAAFF.